The clone carrying this TCR beta chain was seen more than once but under ten times. This sample is part of a study of cytomegalovirus exposure and HLA in healthy donors. The PCR made use of 60 Vbeta and 13 Jbeta primers. Method: immunoSEQ multiplex PCR; TCRdb's copy keeps in-frame clones and lacks some. Of around 180,000 clones listed, around 86% were seen once; the top ten hold approximately 1.7%. The CDR3 runs 15 residues. The V end was cut by 5 bases, the J end by 2 bases, with 16 bases between. The germline gives CDR1 MNHEY, CDR2 SVGAGI. The chain joins TRBV6-5 to TRBJ2-7, with D maybe TRBD2 (5 bases). The source of this sequence is a woman younger than 30 in good health and CMV-seronegative. Specimen: PBMCs. CDR3 sequence reads: CASSGFGERAYEQYF. In DNA form, the CDR3 reads TGTGCCAGCAGTGGCTTCGGGGAAAGGGCCTACGAGCAGTACTTC.